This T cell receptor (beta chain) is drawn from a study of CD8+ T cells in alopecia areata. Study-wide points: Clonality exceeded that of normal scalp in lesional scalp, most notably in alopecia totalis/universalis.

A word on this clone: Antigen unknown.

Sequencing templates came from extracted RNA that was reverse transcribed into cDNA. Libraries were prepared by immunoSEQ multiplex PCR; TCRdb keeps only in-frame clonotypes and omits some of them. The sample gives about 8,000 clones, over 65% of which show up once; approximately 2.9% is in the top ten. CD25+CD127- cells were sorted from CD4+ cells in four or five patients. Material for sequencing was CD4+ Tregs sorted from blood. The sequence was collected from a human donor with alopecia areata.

CDR3 protein: CASSRRDDYGYTF. The CDR3 DNA is TGTGCCAGCTCACGACGGGACGACTATGGCTACACCTTC. The rearrangement joins TRBV18 to TRBJ1-2; tentative D call: TRBD1 (5 bases). Germline V gene data show CDR1 as KGHSH and CDR2 as LQKENI. This CDR3 is built from 13 residues. Trimming stripped 4 bases from V and 3 bases from J, with 9 bases between.